The 5 T cell receptor beta chains in this list originate from one sample, sequenced in a study of blood T cell repertoires in COVID-19. TCRdb keeps only in-frame clones here, not all; method: immunoSEQ multiplex PCR. The data show just under 350,000 clones, around 80% seen once. Sequenced sample: peripheral blood. The receptors were sampled from a man aged 25 to 40 with active or convalescent COVID-19.

This chain uses TRBV5-4 with TRBJ2-1, with D maybe TRBD2 (5 bases). V was shortened by 3 bases and J by 8 bases, with 9 bases between the two germline ends. The CDR3 is 12 residues long. In germline, CDR1 is SGHNT, CDR2 YYREEE (reference sequence). The CDR3 protein is CASSSAVHEQFF. CDR3 sequence (DNA): TGTGCCAGCAGCTCAGCGGTCCATGAGCAGTTCTTC.

This chain links TRBV5-5 with TRBJ2-5; the match to TRBD1 covers 7 bases. Germline assignment: CDR1 SGHKS and CDR2 YYEKEE (reference sequence). V lost 4 bases to trimming and J lost 4 bases; unmatched junction nucleotides: 7. The CDR3 is 14 residues long. This CDR3 is CASSPPDRAETQYF. The CDR3, as DNA: TGTGCCAGCAGCCCCCCAGACAGGGCAGAGACCCAGTACTTC.

In its sample, this clone was seen once. V usage is TRBV5-4 and J usage is TRBJ2-7; weak D call: TRBD2 (6 bases). Germline CDR1 reads SGHNT; CDR2 reads YYREEE (reference sequence). Between the trimmed V and J ends, which lost 4 bases and 2 bases, there was a span of 16 bases. This CDR3 spans 15 amino acids. DNA for the CDR3: TGTGCCAGCAGCCCCATGCGGGGCGGCACCTACGAGCAGTACTTC. Translating it yields CASSPMRGGTYEQYF.

The V gene is TRBV6-2 or TRBV6-3, the J gene TRBJ1-6, with D hard to call. The CDR3 loop spans 13 amino acids. V was clipped by 2 bases and J by 11 bases, with 10 bases between them. Germline CDR1 reads MNHEY; CDR2 reads SVGEGT. The CDR3 DNA reads TGTGCCAGCAGTTACACGGCGGGTGCACCCCTCCACTTT. It is translated as CASSYTAGAPLHF.

This clone was counted a few times. V gene TRBV30 combines with J gene TRBJ2-1; 14 nucleotides agree with TRBD2. The V and J ends lost 6 bases and 0 bases, in that order; junction bases with no gene match: 7. The CDR3 is 17 amino acids. Germline V gene lookup returns CDR1 GTSNPN and CDR2 SVGIG (reference sequence). Here the CDR3 DNA reads TGTGCCTGTTTAGGACTAGCGGGAGGATCCTCCTACAATGAGCAGTTCTTC. Amino acid sequence: CACLGLAGGSSYNEQFF.